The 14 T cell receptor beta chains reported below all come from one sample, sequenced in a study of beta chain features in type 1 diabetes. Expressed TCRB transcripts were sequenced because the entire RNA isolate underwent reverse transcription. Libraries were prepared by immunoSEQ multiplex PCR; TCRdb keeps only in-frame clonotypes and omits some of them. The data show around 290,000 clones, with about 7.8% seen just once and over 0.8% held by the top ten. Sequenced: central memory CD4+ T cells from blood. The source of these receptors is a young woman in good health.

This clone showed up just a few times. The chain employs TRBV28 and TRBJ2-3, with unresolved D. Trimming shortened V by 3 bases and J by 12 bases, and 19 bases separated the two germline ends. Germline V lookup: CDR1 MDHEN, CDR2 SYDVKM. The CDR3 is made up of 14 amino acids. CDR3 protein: CASSFSYSDLGQYF. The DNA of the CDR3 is TGTGCCAGCAGTTTTTCTTACTCGGACCTCGGCCAGTATTTT. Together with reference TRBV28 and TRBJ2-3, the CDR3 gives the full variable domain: DVKVTQSSRYLVKRTGEKVFLECVQDMDHENMFWYRQDPGLGLRLIYFSYDVKMKEKGDIPEGYSVSREKKERFSLILESASTNQTSMYLCASSFSYSDLGQYFGPGTRLTVL.

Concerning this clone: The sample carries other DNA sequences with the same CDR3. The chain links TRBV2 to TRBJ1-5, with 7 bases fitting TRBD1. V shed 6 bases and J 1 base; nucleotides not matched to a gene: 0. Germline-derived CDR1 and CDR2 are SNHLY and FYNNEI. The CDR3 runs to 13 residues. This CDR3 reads CASRGQSNQPQHF. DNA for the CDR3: TGTGCCAGCAGGGGACAGAGCAATCAGCCCCAGCATTTT.

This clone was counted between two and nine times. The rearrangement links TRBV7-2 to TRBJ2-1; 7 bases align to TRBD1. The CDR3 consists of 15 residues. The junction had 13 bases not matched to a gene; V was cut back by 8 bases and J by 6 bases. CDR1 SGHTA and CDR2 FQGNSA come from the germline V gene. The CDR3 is CASRQTAGGGNEQFF. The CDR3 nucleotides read TGTGCCAGCCGCCAAACGGCAGGGGGTGGCAATGAGCAGTTCTTC.

The chain's CDR3 is CASRRQGVESPLHF. The CDR3 DNA sequence: TGTGCCAGCAGGAGACAGGGAGTGGAGTCACCCCTCCACTTT. V gene TRBV2 combines with J gene TRBJ1-6; 7 nucleotides match TRBD1. V gave up 6 bases and J gave up 10 bases; unmatched junction bases: 9. The CDR3 is 14 residues long. Germline assignment: CDR1 SNHLY and CDR2 FYNNEI.

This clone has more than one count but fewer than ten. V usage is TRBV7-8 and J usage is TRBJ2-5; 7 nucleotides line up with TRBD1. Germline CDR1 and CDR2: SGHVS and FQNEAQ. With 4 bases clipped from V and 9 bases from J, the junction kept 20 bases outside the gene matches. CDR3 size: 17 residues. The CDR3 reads CASSSLRRLQGPRAQYF. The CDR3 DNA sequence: TGTGCCAGCAGCTCTCTCCGGCGATTACAGGGGCCCAGGGCCCAGTACTTC.

The CDR3 loop is CASSPRAGEQYF. DNA of the CDR3: TGTGCCAGCAGCCCCCGAGCGGGAGAGCAGTACTTC. The chain combines TRBV7-8 with TRBJ2-7; 7 bases are shared with TRBD2. Germline values: CDR1 SGHVS, CDR2 FQNEAQ. V gave up 5 bases and J gave up 7 bases; unmatched junction bases: 5. This CDR3 is built from 12 residues.

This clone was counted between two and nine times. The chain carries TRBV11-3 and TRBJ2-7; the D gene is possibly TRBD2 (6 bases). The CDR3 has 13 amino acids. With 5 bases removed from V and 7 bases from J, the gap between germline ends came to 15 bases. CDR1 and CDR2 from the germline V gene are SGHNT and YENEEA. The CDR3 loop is CASSPYYGTEQYF. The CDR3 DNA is TGTGCCAGCAGCCCCTATTACGGGACTGAGCAGTACTTC.

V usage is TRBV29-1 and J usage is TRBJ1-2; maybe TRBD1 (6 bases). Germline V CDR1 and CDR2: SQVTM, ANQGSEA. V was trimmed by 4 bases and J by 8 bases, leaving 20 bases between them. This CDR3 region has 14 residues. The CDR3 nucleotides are TGCAGCGTTGGTTCGGGACACAGAACGAAGGGCTACACCTTC. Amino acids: CSVGSGHRTKGYTF.

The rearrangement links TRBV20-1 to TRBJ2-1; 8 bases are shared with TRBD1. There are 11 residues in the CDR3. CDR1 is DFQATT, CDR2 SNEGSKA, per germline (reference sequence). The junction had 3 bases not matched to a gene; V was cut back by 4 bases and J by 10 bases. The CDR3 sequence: CSATGGREQFF. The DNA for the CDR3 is TGCAGTGCTACAGGGGGCCGCGAGCAGTTCTTC.

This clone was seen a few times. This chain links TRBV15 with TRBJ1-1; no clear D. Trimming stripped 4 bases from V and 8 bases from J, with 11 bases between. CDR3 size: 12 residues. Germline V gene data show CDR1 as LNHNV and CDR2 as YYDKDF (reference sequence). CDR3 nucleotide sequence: TGTGCCACCAGCATAGGGTTTCGCGAAGCTTTCTTT. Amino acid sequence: CATSIGFREAFF.

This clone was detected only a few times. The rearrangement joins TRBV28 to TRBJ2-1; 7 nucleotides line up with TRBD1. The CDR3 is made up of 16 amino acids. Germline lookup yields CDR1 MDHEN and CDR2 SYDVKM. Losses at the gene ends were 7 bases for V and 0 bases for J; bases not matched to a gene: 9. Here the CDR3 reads CASNAPTGSSYNEQFF. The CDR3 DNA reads TGTGCCAGCAATGCTCCGACAGGGAGCTCCTACAATGAGCAGTTCTTC.

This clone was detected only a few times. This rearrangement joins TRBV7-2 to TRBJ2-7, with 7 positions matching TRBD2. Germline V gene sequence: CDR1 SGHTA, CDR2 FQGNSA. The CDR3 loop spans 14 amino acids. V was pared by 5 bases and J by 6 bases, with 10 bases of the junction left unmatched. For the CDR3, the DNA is TGTGCCAGCAGCCCTAGGGGAGGGGTTGGCGAGCAGTACTTC. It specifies CASSPRGGVGEQYF.

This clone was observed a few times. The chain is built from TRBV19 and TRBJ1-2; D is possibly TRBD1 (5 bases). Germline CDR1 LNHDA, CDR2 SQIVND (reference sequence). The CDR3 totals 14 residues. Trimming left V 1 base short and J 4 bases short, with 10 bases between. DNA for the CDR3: TGTGCCAGTAGTATAGCAGGGAAGAGCTATGGCTACACCTTC. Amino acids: CASSIAGKSYGYTF.

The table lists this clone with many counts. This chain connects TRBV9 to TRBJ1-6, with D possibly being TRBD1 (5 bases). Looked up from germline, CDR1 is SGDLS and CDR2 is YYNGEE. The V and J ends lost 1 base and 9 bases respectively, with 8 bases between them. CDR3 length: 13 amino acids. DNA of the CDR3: TGTGCCAGCAGCGTATACGACAGTTCACCCCTCCACTTT. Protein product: CASSVYDSSPLHF.